This TCR beta chain was profiled in a study of long-term antiretroviral therapy in people with HIV (dated by TCRdb to about 2022). About the full investigation: Collection of the earliest samples took place about a decade ahead of the 2015 WHO recommendation for immediate ART, at a time when ART was typically delayed until CD4 counts fell. Whether ART initiation and durable HIV suppression were associated with changes in peripheral blood TRB repertoire composition and diversity was tested in a retrospective serial study. From 30 adults with confirmed HIV infection, the cohort provided 192 cryopreserved PBMC samples, gathered serially across a mean of around six years (range 1-12). Among the 25 to 30 participants with HIV, ten to twelve were female. No cross-contamination during QIAcube processing was shown when test extractions of a monoclonal T-cell line were performed alongside 30 to 40 polyclonal samples. Study-level results and caveats: Narrower CDR3 length ranges were observed in HIV repertoires than in controls, and an antigen-experienced repertoire with only a slight naive shift after ART was suggested by the network structure. No data were available on ART adherence, viral resistance or therapy changes, limiting inferences about post-ART repertoire changes. Unsorted PBMC were profiled instead of sorted CD4+ and CD8+ T cells because pre-ART samples had limited cell numbers. At every time point, the repertoire was dominated by expanded TRB clones first identified before ART initiation, although this dominance fluctuated and, in many PLHIV, declined after ART. The samples were dated from about 2003 to 2018, and the ART regimens that were used may be less effective than current ART regimens. A significant increase in TRB diversity was found to be associated with ART initiation, although TRB diversity was observed to remain significantly below that of transplant donor controls even after long-term ART. Owing to limited PBMC availability, only the TCR beta chain was sequenced, without alpha chain pairing.

V trim: 4 bases; J trim: 2 bases; unmatched bases: 5. In the germline V gene, CDR1 corresponds to SGHRS and CDR2 to YFSETQ. The CDR3 numbers 14 residues from cysteine through phenylalanine. The read is trimmed to its CDR3 DNA, 42 bases read in frame from base 1. Turning to this clone: Its target antigen remains unknown. Per-base qualities were not stored, and no clone one base away is much larger.

To be included, a participant needed at least one PBMC sample from before ART initiation plus at least two post-ART samples. Every participant with HIV received treatment in the United States of America. Before DNA extraction, cryopreserved samples of roughly 0.85-10 million PBMC were thawed and washed. At the time of the earliest PBMC sample, participants with HIV were aged between about 23 and 54 years. Each participant contributed PBMC samples from 1-4 timepoints before ART initiation and 2-8 timepoints after ART initiation, with a median of 7 samples. Serial HIV viral load, CD4+ T-cell count, ART history and demographic data were obtained for every participant. Genomic DNA was extracted from unsorted PBMC with a Qiagen kit on a QIAcube, with processing performed in batches of 12 samples. The immunoSEQ hsTCRB v3.0 assay was used at survey level resolution for TRB variable region sequencing. The targeted TRB sequencing depth was 40,000-50,000 T-cell genomes per sample. Pooled TRB libraries were sequenced on an Illumina MiSeq with a v3 150-cycle kit. As for the authors' bioinformatics: Analysis of repertoires was carried out in R inside a reproducible Nextflow workflow spanning QC, data transformation and analysis. Custom analyses were implemented in LymphoSeq2, an R package for AIRR-Seq data exploration. A few samples yielding fewer than 5000 total TRB sequences were excluded, leaving around 190 analyzed HIV repertoires. Among the 180 to 200 HIV repertoires that were kept, around 60 were collected before ART initiation and over 120 were collected after ART initiation. Repertoires were downsampled to 5000 TRB nucleotide sequences, with summary statistics averaged over 100 downsampling iterations. Only TRB sequences with CDR3 regions of at least seven amino acids were retained for analysis. A Shannon entropy-derived clonality score and the Gini coefficient were used to measure diversity. In the repertoire networks, any two of the top 5000 CDR3 amino acid sequences were linked whenever the two sequences differed by an edit distance of one. Antigen specificity groups and MHC restriction were predicted for TRB CDR3 amino acid sequences with GLIPH2. To flag known associations with CMV, EBV, HIV or tissue antigens, CDR3 amino acid sequences were compared against VDJdb and McPAS-TCR. Pre-ART, post-ART and control groups were compared with Wilcoxon signed-rank tests and Holm-Bonferroni correction. The clones in this table, taken by TCRdb from immuneACCESS, are in-frame only. Not every clone is retained; where verified, under half of the shortfall comes from an unresolved V gene, and the cause of the rest is unknown. The V and J calls and clone size come from that table; D and trimming were worked out from the DNA. The sample table lists about 25,000 clones, about 88% of them with a count of one. Of the sample, 3.6% is held by the ten largest clones.

This sequence uses TRBV5-1 and TRBJ2-7; the junction holds 8 bases that match TRBD1. The source is a woman in her 30s with HIV. The sequencing here drew on unsorted PBMCs, taken 1.9 years after starting antiretroviral therapy. The CDR3 in this case is CASSGGQGAYEQYF. The DNA reads TGCGCCAGCAGCGGCGGACAGGGCGCCTACGAGCAGTACTTC.